The 28 T cell receptor beta chains reported below all come from one sample, sequenced in a study of T-cell reconstitution after alpha-beta-depleted transplantation in children. A library of TCRbeta sequences, prepared with unique molecular identifiers, was generated. TCRdb re-derived calls from the PCR reads in MiXCR, one entry per CDR3 protein. The sample lists about 980,000 distinct CDR3 sequences; about 29% were seen once. The sample consisted of PBMCs, mostly from graft donor cells, taken 360 days after TCRalphabeta/CD19-depleted stem cell transplant. These receptors all stem from a boy in the first two years of life who had a stem cell transplant for SCID, so the T cells may come from the graft donor.

The rearrangement joins TRBV7-9 to TRBJ2-5, with D unclear. Trimming stripped 4 bases from V and 3 bases from J, with 6 bases between. CDR3 length: 12 amino acids. Germline assignment: CDR1 SEHNR and CDR2 FQNEAQ (reference sequence). CDR3 sequence reads: CASSYYEETQYF. The CDR3, as DNA: TGTGCCAGCAGCTACTACGAAGAGACCCAGTACTTC.

This clonotype was observed a handful of times. The gene calls are TRBV9 and TRBJ1-1; TRBD1 might be the D (6 bases). V lost 2 bases, J lost 0 bases, and 11 bases lay in between. Germline assignment: CDR1 SGDLS and CDR2 YYNGEE. The length of the CDR3 is 15 residues. CDR3 sequence reads: CASSVTGTMNTEAFF. Written as DNA, the CDR3 is TGTGCCAGCAGCGTCACAGGGACCATGAACACTGAAGCTTTCTTT.

The CDR3 sequence: CASLQAYSNQPQHF. CDR3 bases: TGTGCCAGCCTACAGGCCTATAGCAATCAGCCCCAGCATTTT. The chain employs TRBV28 and TRBJ1-5; possible D gene TRBD1, 5 bases. Germline V CDR1 and CDR2: MDHEN, SYDVKM. The CDR3 extends over 14 amino acids. Trimming stripped 8 bases from V and 0 bases from J, with 11 bases between.

The V call is TRBV15, the J call TRBJ2-7; D unclear. Trimming pared 1 base from V and 1 base from J, leaving 8 bases between. In germline, CDR1 is LNHNV, CDR2 YYDKDF (reference sequence). CDR3 length: 14 residues. The CDR3 bases are TGTGCCACCAGCAGAGGAGTAGGATCCTACGAGCAGTACTTC. This codes for CATSRGVGSYEQYF.

The sample holds one count of this clonotype. The chain joins TRBV6-5 to TRBJ2-7; perhaps TRBD2 as D (5 bases). Germline CDR1 MNHEY, CDR2 SVGAGI. Trimming cost V 0 bases and J 2 bases, with 8 bases left between them. This CDR3 has 14 amino acids. CDR3 in DNA: TGTGCCAGCAGTTACTCGAGGGCTCCCTACGAGCAGTACTTC. Residues: CASSYSRAPYEQYF.

A single count supports this clonotype. This chain connects TRBV29-1 to TRBJ2-2; D possibly corresponds to TRBD2 (6 bases). The CDR3 spans 13 residues. The ends were cut back, 4 bases at V and 5 bases at J, with 11 bases in the middle. CDR1 is SQVTM, CDR2 ANQGSEA, per germline. CDR3: CSVGGVRTGELFF. Here the CDR3 DNA reads TGCAGCGTTGGGGGGGTGAGGACCGGGGAGCTGTTTTTT.

This rearrangement joins TRBV29-1 to TRBJ2-2; D possibly corresponds to TRBD1 (5 bases). This CDR3 is built from 15 residues. Germline V gene sequence: CDR1 SQVTM, CDR2 ANQGSEA. Between the trimmed V and J ends, which lost 4 bases and 0 bases, there was a span of 12 bases. The CDR3 region has the DNA TGCAGCGTTGTTACAGGTCCGCCGAACACCGGGGAGCTGTTTTTT. Translated, it gives CSVVTGPPNTGELFF.

The chain couples TRBV6-1 to TRBJ2-3; 9 nucleotides agree with TRBD2. With V trimmed by 6 bases and J by 5 bases, 9 bases remained unmatched. CDR1 is MNHNS, CDR2 SASEGT, per germline. The CDR3 is 15 amino acids. CDR3 sequence reads: CASRPAGGQGDTQYF. Here the CDR3 DNA reads TGTGCCAGCAGGCCCGCGGGGGGGCAGGGAGATACGCAGTATTTT.

There are many counts of this clonotype. This chain uses TRBV7-8 with TRBJ2-2; no firm D call. CDR3 length equals 16 residues. The V gene's germline CDR1 is SGHVS and CDR2 FQNEAQ. V was trimmed by 3 bases and J by 4 bases, leaving 15 bases between them. The CDR3 sequence is CASSFARLVGTGELFF. The CDR3 nucleotides are TGTGCCAGCAGCTTCGCTCGGCTAGTCGGCACCGGGGAGCTGTTTTTT.

CDR3 bases: TGTGCCAGCAGCCCGGGACTAGCGGTTTTGTCGGAGACCCAGTACTTC. Protein: CASSPGLAVLSETQYF. V usage is TRBV12-3 or TRBV12-4 and J usage is TRBJ2-5; 11 bases align to TRBD2. Unmatched junction bases numbered 11, after V lost 6 bases and J lost 5 bases. This CDR3 has 16 residues.

This chain links TRBV12-3 or TRBV12-4 with TRBJ2-5; D not certain. V was clipped by 2 bases and J by 5 bases, with 12 bases between them. The CDR3 loop spans 14 amino acids. The CDR3 bases are TGTGCCAGCAGTTTACGTCGGAACCTGGAGACCCAGTACTTC. Amino acid sequence: CASSLRRNLETQYF.

A few counts support this clonotype. For the CDR3, the DNA is TGTGCCAGCATTACCCCTTTGGCGGGGAATCCGCATAGCAATCAGCCCCAGCATTTT. Translating it yields CASITPLAGNPHSNQPQHF. This chain joins TRBV6-5 and TRBJ1-5; D is unclear. Germline V CDR1 and CDR2: MNHEY, SVGAGI. The CDR3 runs 19 residues. The V end lost 7 bases, the J end lost 0 bases, and 25 bases lay between the germline ends.

This clonotype was seen a handful of times. The V gene is TRBV5-1, the J gene TRBJ1-2, with D possibly matching TRBD1 (6 bases). This CDR3 spans 14 amino acids. Trimming took 5 bases from V and 7 from J, leaving 18 bases between them. CDR1 is SGHRS, CDR2 YFSETQ, per germline. The CDR3 DNA reads as TGCGCCAGCAGTTCTTTCGGGACATCCGGTGGCTACACCTTC. The encoded protein is CASSSFGTSGGYTF.

The chain recombines TRBV5-5 with TRBJ2-3; D is ambiguous. CDR1 and CDR2 (germline): SGHKS, YYEKEE (reference sequence). The CDR3 spans 15 residues. Trimming pared 0 bases from V and 4 bases from J, leaving 12 bases between. The CDR3 region has the DNA TGTGCCAGCAGCTTGGATCAGATTCGGGCAGATACGCAGTATTTT. It specifies CASSLDQIRADTQYF.

This clonotype showed up just a few times. The chain links TRBV5-1 to TRBJ2-1; D not resolved. CDR1 is SGHRS and CDR2 is YFSETQ in the germline V gene. Trimming stripped 7 bases from V and 7 bases from J, with 15 bases between. This CDR3 has 13 amino acids. For the CDR3, the DNA is TGCGCCAGCCACAGCGTCCTAGGGAATGAGCAGTTCTTC. Its protein is CASHSVLGNEQFF.

This clonotype has only a few counts. The chain carries TRBV12-3 or TRBV12-4 and TRBJ2-3; a possible D gene is TRBD1 (5 bases). Trimming removed 5 bases from V and 6 bases from J, with 12 bases in between. CDR3 length equals 13 residues. The CDR3 region is CASSDLSGDTQYF. The CDR3, as DNA: TGTGCCAGCAGTGACCTGTCAGGGGATACGCAGTATTTT.

This chain joins TRBV28 and TRBJ2-1; the match to TRBD2 covers 11 bases. Looked up from germline, CDR1 is MDHEN and CDR2 is SYDVKM. J gave up 8 bases and V 5 bases, and 8 bases lay outside the gene matches. The CDR3 is 15 residues long. The CDR3 sequence is CASSRGSGGAYEQFF. The DNA of the CDR3 is TGTGCCAGCAGTCGGGGTAGCGGGGGGGCGTATGAGCAGTTCTTC.

The genes are TRBV18 and TRBJ2-7; the D gene could be TRBD1 or TRBD2 (5 bases each). Germline CDR1 is KGHSH and CDR2 is LQKENI. The CDR3 runs 15 residues. V gave up 3 bases and J gave up 2 bases, with 14 bases separating them. DNA for the CDR3: TGTGCCAGCTCACCTAGCGCAGGGCCTACCTACGAGCAGTACTTC. This sequence encodes CASSPSAGPTYEQYF.

The chain carries TRBV6-1 and TRBJ1-1; TRBD1 aligns across 11 bases. This CDR3 is built from 15 residues. Germline CDR1 MNHNS, CDR2 SASEGT. V lost 6 bases, J lost 4 bases, and 7 bases stayed unmatched. For the CDR3, the DNA is TGTGCCAGCAGATGGACAGGGGGCCCGGGCACTGAAGCTTTCTTT. Its protein product is CASRWTGGPGTEAFF.

V gene TRBV20-1 combines with J gene TRBJ2-7, with 7 positions matching TRBD1. CDR1 DFQATT and CDR2 SNEGSKA come from the germline V gene (reference sequence). The V and J ends lost 6 bases and 6 bases, in that order; junction bases with no gene match: 11. The CDR3 length is 13 residues. CDR3 nucleotides: TGCAGTGCGGCCCGGGGCAGGGGGTTCGAGCAGTACTTC. This sequence encodes CSAARGRGFEQYF.

The V call is TRBV12-3 or TRBV12-4, the J call TRBJ2-1; D may be TRBD2 (7 bases). CDR3 size: 16 residues. V lost 1 base to trimming and J lost 6 bases, with 16 bases between them. The CDR3 loop reads CASSLDGGGLSNEQFF. CDR3 bases: TGTGCCAGCAGTTTAGATGGGGGGGGGCTGAGCAATGAGCAGTTCTTC.

The chain employs TRBV5-1 and TRBJ1-2; 9 nucleotides line up with TRBD1. With 0 bases clipped from V and 7 bases from J, the junction kept 7 bases outside the gene matches. The CDR3 totals 15 residues. Germline loops: CDR1 SGHRS, CDR2 YFSETQ. The CDR3 reads CASSLAGQGSFGYTF. CDR3 sequence (DNA): TGCGCCAGCAGCTTGGCGGGACAGGGAAGTTTTGGCTACACCTTC.

The chain employs TRBV20-1 and TRBJ2-3; D is uncertain. The ends were cut back, 0 bases at V and 3 bases at J, with 10 bases in the middle. The CDR3 is made up of 14 amino acids. The germline V gene encodes CDR1 DFQATT and CDR2 SNEGSKA (reference sequence). Written as DNA, the CDR3 is TGCAGTGCTAGAGATCGGTTGGCGACAGATACGCAGTATTTT. Translation: CSARDRLATDTQYF.

The chain recombines TRBV5-1 with TRBJ2-5, with TRBD2 matching over 13 bases. The CDR3 runs to 16 residues. CDR1 and CDR2 (germline): SGHRS, YFSETQ. Trimming removed 3 bases from V and 5 bases from J; junction bases left unmatched: 7. Here the CDR3 DNA reads TGCGCCAGCAGCTCTTATCCGGGACTAGCGGGGGAGACCCAGTACTTC. This gives the protein CASSSYPGLAGETQYF.

This clonotype turned up a few times. The CDR3 sequence is CATSRPHIMTELKDYGYTF. The CDR3 coding sequence is TGTGCCACCAGCAGACCACACATAATGACAGAGCTAAAGGACTATGGCTACACCTTC. This rearrangement joins TRBV15 to TRBJ1-2; tentative D call: TRBD1 (5 bases). Germline V gene sequence: CDR1 LNHNV, CDR2 YYDKDF (reference sequence). Deletions cut 2 bases from V and 3 bases from J, with 25 bases between. The CDR3 has 19 residues.

The chain combines TRBV20-1 with TRBJ2-1; D perhaps matches TRBD2 (7 bases). The CDR3 is made up of 18 amino acids. V lost 1 base and J lost 1, with 20 bases in between. Per the germline V gene, CDR1 is DFQATT and CDR2 is SNEGSKA (reference sequence). In DNA, the CDR3 is TGCAGTGCTAGAGCTCCCGCCCGGGGGGCTCTGTCCTACAATGAGCAGTTCTTC. Residues: CSARAPARGALSYNEQFF.

This clonotype was found once. For the CDR3, the DNA is TGTGCCACCAGCAGGCGAGGGGAGTTGGACATTCAGTACTTC. Its protein product is CATSRRGELDIQYF. The chain uses TRBV15 and TRBJ2-4, with D perhaps assigned TRBD1 or TRBD2 (5 bases each). This CDR3 has 14 residues. Germline V gene sequence: CDR1 LNHNV, CDR2 YYDKDF (reference sequence). Trimming shortened V by 3 bases and J by 8 bases, and 14 bases separated the two germline ends.

The chain carries TRBV6-6 and TRBJ1-2, with a tentative D call TRBD1 (5 bases). The ends were cut back, 0 bases at V and 8 bases at J, with 10 bases in the middle. Germline values: CDR1 MNHNY, CDR2 SVGAGI (reference sequence). This CDR3 region has 13 residues. The CDR3: CASSYSVGAGYTF. The CDR3 bases are TGTGCCAGCAGTTACTCAGTTGGGGCAGGCTACACCTTC.